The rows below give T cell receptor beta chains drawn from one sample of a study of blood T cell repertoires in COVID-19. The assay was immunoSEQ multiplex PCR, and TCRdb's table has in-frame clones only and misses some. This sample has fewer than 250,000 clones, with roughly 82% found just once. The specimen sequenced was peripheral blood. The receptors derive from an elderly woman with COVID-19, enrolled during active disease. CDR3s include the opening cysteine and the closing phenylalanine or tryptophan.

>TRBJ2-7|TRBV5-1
CASAYQGQGNEQYF
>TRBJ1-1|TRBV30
CAWSTGTIAPPRAEAFF
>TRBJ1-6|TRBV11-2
CASSLVARNSPLHF
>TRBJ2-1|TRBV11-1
CASSSQGNEQFF
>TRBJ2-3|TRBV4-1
CASSPSGGRTDTQYF
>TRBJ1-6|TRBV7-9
CASSTQNGYNSPLHF
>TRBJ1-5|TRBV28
CASSTPQALNQPQHF
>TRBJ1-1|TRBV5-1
CASSLDRATNTEAFF
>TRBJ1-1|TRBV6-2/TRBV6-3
CASSSPGQGNTEAFF
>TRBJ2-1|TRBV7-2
CASSSDLGWEQFF
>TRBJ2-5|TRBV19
CASRPDRTQETQYF
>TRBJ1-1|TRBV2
CARGGLSNTEAFF
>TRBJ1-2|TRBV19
CASIPGQGIYGYTF
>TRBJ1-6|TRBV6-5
CASSNRQGANSPLHF
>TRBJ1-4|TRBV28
CASSWAREKLFF
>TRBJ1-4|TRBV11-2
CASSARGEKLFF
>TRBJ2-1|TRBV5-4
CASSITSGGYNEQFF
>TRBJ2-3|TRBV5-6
CASSLPGSTDTQYF
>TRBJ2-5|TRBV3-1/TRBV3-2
CASSQDRRGGLSVETQYF
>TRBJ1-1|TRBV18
CASSLAAGTEAFF
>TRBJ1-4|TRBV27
CASRSVSGTNEKLFF
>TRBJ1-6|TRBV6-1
CASSELSGNNSPLHF
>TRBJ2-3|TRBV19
CATRTGGRTDTQYF
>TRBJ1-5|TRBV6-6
CASSSPQGRDNQPQHF
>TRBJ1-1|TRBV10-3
CAASGTGGTTEAFF
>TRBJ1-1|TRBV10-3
CAISPSPGTDMNTEAFF
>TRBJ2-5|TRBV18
CASSPRQGQGQETQYF
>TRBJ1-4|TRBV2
CASSAGPREKLFF
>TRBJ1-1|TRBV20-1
CSAARGPEAFF
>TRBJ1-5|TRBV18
CASSQDFGGGQPQHF
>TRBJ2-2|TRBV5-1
CASSFDRATGELFF
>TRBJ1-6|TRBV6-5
CASKLQGTSSPLHF
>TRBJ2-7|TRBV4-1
CASSLYTGGEQYF
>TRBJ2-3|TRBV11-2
CASSVRSVVDTQYF
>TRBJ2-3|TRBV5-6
CASSLQGGFTDTQYF
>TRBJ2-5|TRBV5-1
CASSAAGGIGETQYF
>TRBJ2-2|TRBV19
CASTGGGPPGELFF
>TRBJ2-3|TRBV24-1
CATSPASGGLDTQYF
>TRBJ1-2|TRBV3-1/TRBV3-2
CASSQGIHSPDGYTF
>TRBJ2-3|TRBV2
CASRTGLADITDTQYF
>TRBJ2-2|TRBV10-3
CAIRLDRGAGELFF
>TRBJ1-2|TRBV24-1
CATSDSSTEYYGYTF
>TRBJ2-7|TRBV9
CASSSTSGGAGGEQYF
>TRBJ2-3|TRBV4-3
CASSQAHRGASTDTQYF
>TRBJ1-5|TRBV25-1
CASSEPGGGQPQHF
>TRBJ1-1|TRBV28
CASSSAGQGGTEAFF
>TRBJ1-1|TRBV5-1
CASSITGVNTEAFF
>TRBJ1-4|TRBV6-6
CASDRGQGWDEKLFF
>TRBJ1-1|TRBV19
CASSSTGRGTEAFF